This paragraph covers one T cell receptor beta chain sequence. Its antigen is undetermined. These data originate in a study of OX40 agonist ivuxolimab in advanced cancers. Study background: Patients took ivuxolimab, an agonistic anti-OX40 (CD134) antibody. Study-wide results and limits: CD8+ T cells averaged more expanded clones than CD4+. No determination was made of the antigen specificity of the expanded peripheral T cells.

This CDR3 has 14 amino acids. CDR1 and CDR2 (germline): LGHNA, YSLEER. Trimming removed 1 base from V and 5 bases from J, with 11 bases in between. Clones were read by immunoSEQ multiplex PCR, and TCRdb kept only the in-frame ones, dropping some. Of roughly 62,000 clones in the sample, about 90% are singletons; the top ten hold about 3.8%. This sequence joins TRBV4-3 and TRBJ2-5, with D uncertain. This receptor was taken from an adult with an advanced solid tumor such as melanoma, head and neck, liver or kidney cancer. Specimen: CD4+ or CD8+ T cells sorted from blood, collected in a trial of the OX40 agonist ivuxolimab. The CDR3 sequence: CASSQALGWETQYF. CDR3 coding DNA: TGCGCCAGCAGCCAAGCTTTGGGGTGGGAGACCCAGTACTTC.